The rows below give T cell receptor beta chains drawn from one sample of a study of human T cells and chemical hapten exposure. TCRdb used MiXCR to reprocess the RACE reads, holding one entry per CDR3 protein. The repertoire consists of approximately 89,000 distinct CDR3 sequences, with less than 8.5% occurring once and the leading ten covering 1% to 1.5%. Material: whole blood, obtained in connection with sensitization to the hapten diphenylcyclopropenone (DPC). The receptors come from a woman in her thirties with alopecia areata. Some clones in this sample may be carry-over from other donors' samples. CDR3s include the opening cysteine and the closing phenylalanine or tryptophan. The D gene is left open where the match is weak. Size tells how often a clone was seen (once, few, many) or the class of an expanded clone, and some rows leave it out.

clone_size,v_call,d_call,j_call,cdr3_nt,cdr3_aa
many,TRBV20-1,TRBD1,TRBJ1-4,TGCAGTGCTACGACAGGGGCTAATGAAAAACTGTTTTTT,CSATTGANEKLFF
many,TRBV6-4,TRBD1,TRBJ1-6,TGTGCCAGCAGCAGGGGGCTAGATTCACCCCTCCACTTT,CASSRGLDSPLHF
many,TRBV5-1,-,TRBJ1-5,TGCGCCAGCAGCCCGGAGGGGCCTCAGCCCCAGCATTTT,CASSPEGPQPQHF
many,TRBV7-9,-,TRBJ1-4,TGTGCCAGCAGCCCCTGGGAAAAACTGTTTTTT,CASSPWEKLFF
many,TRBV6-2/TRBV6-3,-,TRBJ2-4,TGTGCCAGCAGTTACGGTATTATCCCCAAAAACATTCAGTACTTC,CASSYGIIPKNIQYF
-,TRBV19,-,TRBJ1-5,TGTGCCAGTAGTATAGGAACCAGATTCCATCAGCCCCAGCATTTT,CASSIGTRFHQPQHF
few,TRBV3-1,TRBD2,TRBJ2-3,TGTGCCAGCAGCCCGAATCCCGGGACTAGCGAGGGCACAGATACGCAGTATTTT,CASSPNPGTSEGTDTQYF
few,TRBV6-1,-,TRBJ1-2,TGTGCCAGCAGTGAAAATGAAGCAGCTAACTATGGCTACACCTTC,CASSENEAANYGYTF
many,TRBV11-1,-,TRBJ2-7,TGTGCCAGCAGCTTACAGAGTCTCGGTAGCGGCTACGAGCAGTACTTC,CASSLQSLGSGYEQYF
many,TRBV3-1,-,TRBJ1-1,TGTGCCAGCAGCCAACTACACCTTGAAGCTTTCTTT,CASSQLHLEAFF
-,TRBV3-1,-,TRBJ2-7,TGTGCCAGCAGGGGGCCTCTTGGGGAGCAGTACTTC,CASRGPLGEQYF
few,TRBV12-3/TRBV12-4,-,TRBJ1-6,TGTGCCAGCAGTTTCGGTAGCTCCTATAATTCACCCCTCCACTTT,CASSFGSSYNSPLHF
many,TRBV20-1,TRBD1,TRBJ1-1,TGCAGTGCTAGAGAAGGGACAGTGAACACTGAAGCTTTCTTT,CSAREGTVNTEAFF
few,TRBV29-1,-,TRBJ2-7,TGCAGCGTTGAAATAGCCCAGGGCGGCGAGCAGTACTTC,CSVEIAQGGEQYF
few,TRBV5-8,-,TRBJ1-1,TGTGCCAGCAGCTCGGTCGGACAGCGTTTCGAAGCTTTCTTT,CASSSVGQRFEAFF
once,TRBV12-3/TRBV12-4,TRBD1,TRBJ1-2,TGTGCCAGCAGCCATTACATTGGGACAGGTTCTAACTATGGCGACACCTTC,CASSHYIGTGSNYGDTF
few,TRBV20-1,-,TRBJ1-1,TGCAGTGCTAGAGAGGGGGGCCAGGAATACACTGAAGCTTTCTTT,CSAREGGQEYTEAFF
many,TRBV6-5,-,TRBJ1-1,TGTGCCAGCAGTTACCAGAACACTGAAGCTTTCTTT,CASSYQNTEAFF
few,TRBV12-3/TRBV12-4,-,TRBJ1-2,TGTGCCAGCAGCCTAAGACGGGATGATGGCTACACCTTC,CASSLRRDDGYTF
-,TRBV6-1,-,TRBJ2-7,TGTGCCAGCAGTGAAGTGTATTGGAGCTCCTACGAGCAGTACTTC,CASSEVYWSSYEQYF
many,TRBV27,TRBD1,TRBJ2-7,TGTGCCAGCAGTTTAATAGGGGGCTTTGGCGAGCAGTACTTC,CASSLIGGFGEQYF
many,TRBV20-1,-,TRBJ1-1,TGCAGTGCCCTAGCGCGAGGAGGGGAGGTCTTGAACACTGAAGCTTTCTTT,CSALARGGEVLNTEAFF
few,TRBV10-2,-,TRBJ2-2,TGCGCCAGCATCAAGGGCGTAGGGAACACCGGGGAGCTGTTTTTT,CASIKGVGNTGELFF
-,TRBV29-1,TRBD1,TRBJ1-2,TGCAGCGTTAGGTACAGGGGATTAAGTGGCTACACCTTC,CSVRYRGLSGYTF
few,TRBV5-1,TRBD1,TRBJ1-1,TGCGCCAGCAAGAATGAGGGGACAGAAAACACTGAAGCTTTCTTT,CASKNEGTENTEAFF
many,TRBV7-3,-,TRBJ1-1,TGTGCCAGCAGCTCAATCAATCAACAAGGGAAAAAGTTT,CASSSINQQGKKF